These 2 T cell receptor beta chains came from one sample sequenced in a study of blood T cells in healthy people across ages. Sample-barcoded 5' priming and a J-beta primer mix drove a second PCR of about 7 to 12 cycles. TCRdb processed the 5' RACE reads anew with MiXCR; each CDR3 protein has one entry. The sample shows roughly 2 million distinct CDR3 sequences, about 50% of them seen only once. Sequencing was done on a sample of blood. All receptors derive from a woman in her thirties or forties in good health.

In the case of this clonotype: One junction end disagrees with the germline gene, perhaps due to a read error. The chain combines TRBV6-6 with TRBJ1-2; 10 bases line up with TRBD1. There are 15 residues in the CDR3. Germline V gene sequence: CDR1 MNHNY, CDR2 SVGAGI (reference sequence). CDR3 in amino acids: CASGYETGGSYGYTF. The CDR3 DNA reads TGTGCCAGCGGTTACGAGACAGGGGGCTCCTATGGCTACACCTTC.

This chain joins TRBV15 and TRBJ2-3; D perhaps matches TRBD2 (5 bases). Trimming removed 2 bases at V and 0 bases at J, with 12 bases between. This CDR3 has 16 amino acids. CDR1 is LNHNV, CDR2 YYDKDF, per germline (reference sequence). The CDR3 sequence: CATSRTRAQSTDTQYF. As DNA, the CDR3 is TGTGCCACCAGCAGAACGCGGGCTCAAAGCACAGATACGCAGTATTTT.